The 9 T cell receptor beta chains given below trace back to one sample, sequenced in a study of T cell changes during pregnancy in multiple sclerosis (dated by TCRdb to about 2019). Library preparation used the immunoSEQ multiplex PCR assay. This immuneACCESS table, as held by TCRdb, lists in-frame sequences with V and J called but not all clones. Of the missing ones, under half trace to an unresolved V gene in checked studies; the others have no known cause. Counted in this sample were about 130,000 clones; 90% to 98% of them appeared once. The ten largest make up over 0.35% of the sample. The sequencing used peripheral blood, collected after pregnancy. The receptors were gathered from a female donor with multiple sclerosis, enrolled in a pregnancy study.

This sequence joins TRBV14 and TRBJ2-7; no firm D call. The V gene lost 1 base and the J gene lost 7 bases, with 14 bases spanning the gap. The CDR3 spans 14 residues. Germline CDR1 reads SGHDN; CDR2 reads FVKESK. The CDR3 loop reads CASSQATPVREQYF. CDR3 bases: TGTGCCAGCAGCCAAGCCACACCAGTGCGGGAGCAGTACTTC. Variable domain in full (rest from reference TRBV14 and TRBJ2-7): EAGVTQFPSHSVIEKGQTVTLRCDPISGHDNLYWYRRVMGKEIKFLLHFVKESKQDESGMPNNRFLAERTGGTYSTLKVQPAELEDSGVYFCASSQATPVREQYFGPGTRLTVT.

The V call is TRBV11-3, the J call TRBJ2-1; perhaps TRBD2 as D (6 bases). The germline gives CDR1 SGHNT, CDR2 YENEEA. CDR3 length: 13 residues. V lost 1 base and J lost 9, with 10 bases in between. The CDR3 nucleotides are TGTGCCAGCAGCTTAGGGGGGGTGGGTGAGCAGTTCTTC. This codes for CASSLGGVGEQFF.

The J gene is TRBJ2-2, the V gene TRBV5-4; 7 bases map to TRBD1. CDR3 size: 15 residues. Germline trimming cut 2 bases from V and 7 bases from J; bases unmatched to any gene: 8. Looked up from germline, CDR1 is SGHNT and CDR2 is YYREEE (reference sequence). Here the CDR3 DNA reads TGTGCCAGCAGCTTCCCTGACAGGGTGAACGGGGAGCTGTTTTTT. Its protein product is CASSFPDRVNGELFF.

The chain combines TRBV19 with TRBJ2-3, with 16 bases aligning to TRBD2. The CDR3 contains 19 residues. CDR1 is LNHDA, CDR2 SQIVND, per germline (reference sequence). V lost 3 bases to trimming and J lost 5 bases; unmatched junction nucleotides: 11. CDR3 protein: CASSIPPGLAGGPEDTQYF. CDR3 nucleotide sequence: TGTGCCAGTAGTATCCCCCCGGGACTAGCGGGAGGGCCTGAAGATACGCAGTATTTT.

The V gene is TRBV7-6, the J gene TRBJ2-1; 9 bases line up with TRBD1. The CDR3 is made up of 15 amino acids. J gave up 8 bases and V 4 bases, and 9 bases lay outside the gene matches. Germline loops: CDR1 SGHVS, CDR2 FNYEAQ. The CDR3 coding sequence is TGTGCCAGCAGCTCGCCGGGACAGGGCGGGGATGAGCAGTTCTTC. This translates into CASSSPGQGGDEQFF.

The chain is built from TRBV4-2 and TRBJ2-7, with 7 bases lining up with TRBD1. The CDR3 loop spans 15 amino acids. Per the germline V gene, CDR1 is LGHNA and CDR2 is YNFKEQ. V lost 4 bases and J lost 2; bases outside the gene matches: 8. The DNA of the CDR3 is TGTGCCAGCAGCCTTCCGGGACAGCAAACCTACGAGCAGTACTTC. Translation: CASSLPGQQTYEQYF.

The genes are TRBV6-1 and TRBJ2-7, with D possibly matching TRBD1 (6 bases). The V end was cut by 10 bases, the J end by 9 bases, with 22 bases between. CDR1 is MNHNS, CDR2 SASEGT, per germline. The CDR3 totals 13 residues. The CDR3 sequence: CAIRPGASLWQYF. CDR3 coding DNA: TGTGCCATCCGCCCAGGGGCTAGCTTATGGCAGTACTTC.

V is TRBV28 and J is TRBJ2-3; TRBD1 aligns across 10 bases. CDR1 and CDR2 from the germline V gene are MDHEN and SYDVKM. The CDR3 has 15 amino acids. V gave up 0 bases and J gave up 5 bases; unmatched junction bases: 2. The CDR3 DNA sequence: TGTGCCAGCAGTTTATGGACAGGGGGCGAAGATACGCAGTATTTT. This translates into CASSLWTGGEDTQYF.

As concerns this clone: Distinct nucleotide sequences in the sample also encode this CDR3. The J gene is TRBJ1-2, the V gene TRBV6-5, with 7 bases fitting TRBD1. The CDR3 contains 15 residues. Trimming at V came to 4 bases and at J to 4 bases, leaving 9 bases not matched to a gene. The V gene's germline CDR1 is MNHEY and CDR2 SVGAGI. In DNA, the CDR3 is TGTGCCAGCAGTTCCGGGACAGTTTTCGCCTATGGCTACACCTTC. It encodes CASSSGTVFAYGYTF.